What follows are 10 T cell receptor beta chains derived from one specimen sequenced in a study of beta chain features in type 1 diabetes. The isolated RNA, all of it, was reverse transcribed, so expressed TCRB transcripts were what got sequenced. Sequenced by immunoSEQ multiplex PCR; TCRdb stores in-frame clones only, minus some. The sample contains under 950,000 clones, around a sixth of which appear only once. Material for sequencing was naive CD4+ T cells from blood. The receptors were gathered from a young woman in good health.

A few counts support this clone. The genes are TRBV4-1 and TRBJ2-1, with 15 bases lining up with TRBD2. With V trimmed by 4 bases and J by 0 bases, 4 bases remained unmatched. This CDR3 is 18 amino acids long. The germline gives CDR1 MGHRA, CDR2 YSYEKL. CDR3 nucleotide sequence: TGCGCCAGCAGCCGCGGACTAGCGGGAGGGAGCTCCTACAATGAGCAGTTCTTC. This codes for CASSRGLAGGSSYNEQFF.

The chain uses TRBV7-9 and TRBJ1-1, with D hard to call. Germline V gene sequence: CDR1 SEHNR, CDR2 FQNEAQ (reference sequence). V gave up 2 bases and J gave up 3 bases, with 13 bases separating them. The CDR3 sequence is 15 residues long. The CDR3 is CASSLSAADYTEAFF. CDR3 nucleotides: TGTGCCAGCAGCTTAAGTGCAGCTGACTACACTGAAGCTTTCTTT.

The rearrangement links TRBV5-1 to TRBJ2-5, with D perhaps TRBD1 (6 bases). V was trimmed by 0 bases and J by 1 base, leaving 7 bases between them. The CDR3 totals 14 residues. Germline V gene lookup returns CDR1 SGHRS and CDR2 YFSETQ. As DNA, the CDR3 is TGCGCCAGCAGCTTGGGGACAGCCCAAGAGACCCAGTACTTC. Residues: CASSLGTAQETQYF.

V and J are TRBV5-4 and TRBJ2-1; TRBD2 matches 8 bases. The CDR3 covers 16 residues. Per germline, CDR1 SGHNT and CDR2 YYREEE (reference sequence). Trimming took 3 bases from V and 0 from J; bases not matched to a gene: 5. CDR3 bases: TGTGCCAGCAGCTCGTTACTAGCGGCCTCCTACAATGAGCAGTTCTTC. Translating gives CASSSLLAASYNEQFF.

There are a few counts of this clone. The V call is TRBV13, the J call TRBJ2-7; D assignment may be TRBD1 or TRBD2 (5 bases each). This CDR3 region has 16 residues. Germline CDR1 PRHDT, CDR2 FYEKMQ (reference sequence). The V and J ends lost 3 bases and 4 bases respectively, with 19 bases between them. In nucleotides, the CDR3 is TGTGCCAGCAGCTTCGGAGGACACCGCGACGGGTACGAGCAGTACTTC. As protein: CASSFGGHRDGYEQYF.

Only a few counts were recorded for this clone. This chain connects TRBV5-1 to TRBJ2-1; 7 positions agree with TRBD2. The CDR3 sequence is 17 residues long. CDR1 and CDR2 from the germline V gene are SGHRS and YFSETQ. Germline trimming cut 0 bases from V and 0 bases from J; bases unmatched to any gene: 6. Written as DNA, the CDR3 is TGCGCCAGCAGCTTGGCCGGGCTAGCGGACTCCTACAATGAGCAGTTCTTC. It specifies CASSLAGLADSYNEQFF.

The rearrangement joins TRBV29-1 to TRBJ2-5; D is unclear. Per the germline V gene, CDR1 is SQVTM and CDR2 is ANQGSEA. The CDR3 is made up of 12 amino acids. The V end was cut by 3 bases, the J end by 5 bases, with 10 bases between. The CDR3 DNA reads TGCAGCGTTGAGCGAGTGGGGGAGACCCAGTACTTC. It is translated as CSVERVGETQYF.

This clone was seen more than once but under ten times. The CDR3 reads CASSVDVRATNEKLFF. In DNA, the CDR3 is TGTGCCAGCAGCGTAGATGTGAGAGCAACTAATGAAAAACTGTTTTTT. The rearrangement joins TRBV9 to TRBJ1-4, with D unresolved. V was trimmed by 0 bases and J by 0 bases, leaving 9 bases between them. CDR3 size: 16 residues. Germline V gene lookup returns CDR1 SGDLS and CDR2 YYNGEE.

This clone was seen a handful of times. The chain employs TRBV7-3 and TRBJ1-1; no definite D call. Germline CDR1 is SGHTA and CDR2 is FQGTGA. The CDR3 is made up of 13 amino acids. V lost 3 bases and J 1 base, leaving 6 bases between the germline ends. The CDR3 spells CASSFGTNTEAFF. The CDR3 bases are TGTGCCAGCAGCTTCGGAACGAACACTGAAGCTTTCTTT.

This clone was detected a few times. The chain has TRBV18 and TRBJ2-7, with 10 bases identical to TRBD2. Germline values: CDR1 KGHSH, CDR2 LQKENI. Trimming cost V 4 bases and J 4 bases; bases outside gene matches: 10. The CDR3 extends over 16 amino acids. The CDR3 DNA reads TGTGCCAGCTCACGCTCTAGCGGGAGTTCCACGTACGAGCAGTACTTC. Its translation: CASSRSSGSSTYEQYF.